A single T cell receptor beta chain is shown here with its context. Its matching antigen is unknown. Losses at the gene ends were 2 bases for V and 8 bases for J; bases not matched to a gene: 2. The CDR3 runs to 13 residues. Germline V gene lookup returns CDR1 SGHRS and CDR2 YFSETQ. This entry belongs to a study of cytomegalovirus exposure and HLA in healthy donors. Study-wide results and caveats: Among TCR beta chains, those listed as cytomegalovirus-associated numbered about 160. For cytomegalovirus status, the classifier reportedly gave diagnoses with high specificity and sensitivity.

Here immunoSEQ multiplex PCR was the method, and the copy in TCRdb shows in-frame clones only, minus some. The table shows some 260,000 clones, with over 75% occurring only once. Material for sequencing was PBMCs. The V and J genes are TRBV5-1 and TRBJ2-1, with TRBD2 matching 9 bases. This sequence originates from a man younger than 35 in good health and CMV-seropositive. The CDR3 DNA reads TGCGCCAGCAGCTTTAGCGGGAGATATGAGCAGTTCTTC. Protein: CASSFSGRYEQFF.